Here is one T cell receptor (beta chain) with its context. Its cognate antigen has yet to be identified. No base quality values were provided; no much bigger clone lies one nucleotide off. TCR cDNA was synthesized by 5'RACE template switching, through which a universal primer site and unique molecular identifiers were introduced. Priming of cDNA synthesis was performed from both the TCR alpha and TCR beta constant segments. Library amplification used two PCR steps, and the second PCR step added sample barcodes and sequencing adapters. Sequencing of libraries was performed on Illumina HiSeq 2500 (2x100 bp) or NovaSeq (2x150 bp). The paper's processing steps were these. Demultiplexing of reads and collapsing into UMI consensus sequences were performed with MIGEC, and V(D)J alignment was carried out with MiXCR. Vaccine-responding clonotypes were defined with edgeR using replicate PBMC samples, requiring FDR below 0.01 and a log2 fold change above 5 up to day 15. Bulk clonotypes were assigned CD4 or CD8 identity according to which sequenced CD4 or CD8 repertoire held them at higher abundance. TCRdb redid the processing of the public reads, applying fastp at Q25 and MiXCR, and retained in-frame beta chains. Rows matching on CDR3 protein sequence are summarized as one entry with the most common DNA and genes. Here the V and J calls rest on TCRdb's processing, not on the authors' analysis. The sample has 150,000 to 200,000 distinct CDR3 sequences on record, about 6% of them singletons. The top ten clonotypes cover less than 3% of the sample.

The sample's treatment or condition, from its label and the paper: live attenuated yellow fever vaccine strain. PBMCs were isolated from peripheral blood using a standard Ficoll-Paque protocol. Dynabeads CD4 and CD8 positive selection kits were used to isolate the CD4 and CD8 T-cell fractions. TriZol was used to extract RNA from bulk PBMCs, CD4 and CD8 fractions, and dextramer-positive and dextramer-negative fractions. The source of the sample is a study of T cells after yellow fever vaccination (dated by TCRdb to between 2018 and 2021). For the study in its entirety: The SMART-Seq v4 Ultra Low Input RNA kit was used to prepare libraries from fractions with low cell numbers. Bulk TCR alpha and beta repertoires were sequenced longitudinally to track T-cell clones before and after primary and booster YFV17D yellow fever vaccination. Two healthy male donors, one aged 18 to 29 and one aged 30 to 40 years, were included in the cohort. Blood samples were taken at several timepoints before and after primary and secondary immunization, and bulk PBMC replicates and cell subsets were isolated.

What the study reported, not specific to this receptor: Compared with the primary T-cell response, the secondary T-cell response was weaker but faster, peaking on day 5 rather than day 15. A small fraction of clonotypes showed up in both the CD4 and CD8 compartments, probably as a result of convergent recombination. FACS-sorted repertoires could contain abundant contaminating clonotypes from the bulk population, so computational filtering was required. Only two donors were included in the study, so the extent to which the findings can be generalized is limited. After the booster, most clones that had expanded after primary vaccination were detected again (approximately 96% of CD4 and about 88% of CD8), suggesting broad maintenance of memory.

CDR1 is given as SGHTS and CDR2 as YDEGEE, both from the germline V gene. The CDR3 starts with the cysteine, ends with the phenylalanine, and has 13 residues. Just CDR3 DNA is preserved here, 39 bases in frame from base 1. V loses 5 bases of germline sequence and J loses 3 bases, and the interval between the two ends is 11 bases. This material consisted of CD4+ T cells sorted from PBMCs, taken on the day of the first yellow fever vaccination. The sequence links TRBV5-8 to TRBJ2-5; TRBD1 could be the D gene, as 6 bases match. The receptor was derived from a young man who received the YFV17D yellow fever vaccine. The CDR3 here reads CASRPRTEETQYF. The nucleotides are TGTGCCAGCAGACCACGGACAGAAGAGACCCAGTACTTC.